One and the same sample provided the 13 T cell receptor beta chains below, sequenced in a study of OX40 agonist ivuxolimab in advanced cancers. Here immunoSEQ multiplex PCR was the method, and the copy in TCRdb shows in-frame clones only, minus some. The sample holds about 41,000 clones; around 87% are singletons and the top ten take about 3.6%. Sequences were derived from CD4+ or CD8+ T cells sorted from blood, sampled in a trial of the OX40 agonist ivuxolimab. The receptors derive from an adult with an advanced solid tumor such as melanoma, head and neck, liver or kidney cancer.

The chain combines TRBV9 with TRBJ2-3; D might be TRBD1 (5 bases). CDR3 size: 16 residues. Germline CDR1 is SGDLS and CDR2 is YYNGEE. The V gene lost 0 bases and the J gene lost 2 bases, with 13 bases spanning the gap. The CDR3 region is CASSVGLDSHTDTQYF. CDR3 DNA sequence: TGTGCCAGCAGCGTAGGCCTAGACAGCCACACAGATACGCAGTATTTT.

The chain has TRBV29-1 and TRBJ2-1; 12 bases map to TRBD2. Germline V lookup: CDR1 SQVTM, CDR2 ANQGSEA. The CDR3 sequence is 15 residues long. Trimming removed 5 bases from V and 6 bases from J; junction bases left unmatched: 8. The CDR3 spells CSVYKRLAGVNEQFF. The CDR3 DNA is TGCAGCGTTTACAAACGACTAGCGGGAGTCAATGAGCAGTTCTTC.

The CDR3 coding sequence is TGTGCCAGCAGCTTAGGACATAACACCATACGAGAGCAGTACTTC. As protein: CASSLGHNTIREQYF. The V and J genes are TRBV7-9 and TRBJ2-7; no clear D. The length of the CDR3 is 15 residues. Looked up from germline, CDR1 is SEHNR and CDR2 is FQNEAQ (reference sequence). Deletions cut 1 base from V and 7 bases from J, with 17 bases between.

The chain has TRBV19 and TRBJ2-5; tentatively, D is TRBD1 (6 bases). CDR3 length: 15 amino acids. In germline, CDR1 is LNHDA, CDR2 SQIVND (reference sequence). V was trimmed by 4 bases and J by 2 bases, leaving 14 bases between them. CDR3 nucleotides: TGTGCCAGTAGTACAACCTCAGGGGATCAAGAGACCCAGTACTTC. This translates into CASSTTSGDQETQYF.

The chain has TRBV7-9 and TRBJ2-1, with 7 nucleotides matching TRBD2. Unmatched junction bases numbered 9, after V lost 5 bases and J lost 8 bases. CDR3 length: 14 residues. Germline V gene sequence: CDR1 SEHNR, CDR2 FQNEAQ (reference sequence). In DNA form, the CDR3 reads TGTGCCAGCAGCACCGACCGACTAGCCGATGAGCAGTTCTTC. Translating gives CASSTDRLADEQFF.

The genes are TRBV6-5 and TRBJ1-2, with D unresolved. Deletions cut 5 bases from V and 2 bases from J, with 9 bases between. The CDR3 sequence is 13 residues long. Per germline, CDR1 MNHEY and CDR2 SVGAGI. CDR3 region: CASSEARNYGYTF. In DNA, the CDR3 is TGTGCCAGCAGTGAAGCAAGAAACTATGGCTACACCTTC.

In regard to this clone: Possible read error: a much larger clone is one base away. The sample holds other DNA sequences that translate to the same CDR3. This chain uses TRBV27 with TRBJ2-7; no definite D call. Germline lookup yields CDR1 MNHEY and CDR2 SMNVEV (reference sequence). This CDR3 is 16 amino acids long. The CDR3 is CASSLSQTYMPYEQYF. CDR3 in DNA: TGTGCCAGCAGTTTATCTCAGACCTACATGCCCTACGAGCAGTATTTC.

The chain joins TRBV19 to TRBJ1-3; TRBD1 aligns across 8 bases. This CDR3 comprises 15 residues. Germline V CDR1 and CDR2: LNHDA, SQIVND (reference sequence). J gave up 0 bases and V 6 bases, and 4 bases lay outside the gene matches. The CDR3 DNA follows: TGTGCCAGTAGGATTACAGGGGGCTCTGGAAACACCATATATTTT. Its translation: CASRITGGSGNTIYF.

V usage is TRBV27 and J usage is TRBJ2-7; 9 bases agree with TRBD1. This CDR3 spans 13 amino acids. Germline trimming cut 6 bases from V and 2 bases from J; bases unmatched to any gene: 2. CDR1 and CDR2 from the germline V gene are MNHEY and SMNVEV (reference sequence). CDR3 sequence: CASSRTGAYEQYF. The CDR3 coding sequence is TGTGCCAGCAGCCGGACAGGGGCCTACGAGCAGTACTTC.

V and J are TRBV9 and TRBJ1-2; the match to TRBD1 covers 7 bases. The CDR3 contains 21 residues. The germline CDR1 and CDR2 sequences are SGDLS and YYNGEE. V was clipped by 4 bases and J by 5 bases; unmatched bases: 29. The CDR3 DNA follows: TGTGCCAGCAGCCCAGTAGAGGGGAACAGGGGCCCCGGTTGGGAGCTATATGGCTACACCTTC. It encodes CASSPVEGNRGPGWELYGYTF.

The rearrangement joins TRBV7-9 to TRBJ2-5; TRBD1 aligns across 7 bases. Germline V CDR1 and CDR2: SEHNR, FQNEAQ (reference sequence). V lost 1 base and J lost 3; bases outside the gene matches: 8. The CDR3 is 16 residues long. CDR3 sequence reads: CASSLVAETGKETQYF. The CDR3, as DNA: TGTGCCAGCAGCTTAGTGGCTGAGACAGGGAAAGAGACCCAGTACTTC.

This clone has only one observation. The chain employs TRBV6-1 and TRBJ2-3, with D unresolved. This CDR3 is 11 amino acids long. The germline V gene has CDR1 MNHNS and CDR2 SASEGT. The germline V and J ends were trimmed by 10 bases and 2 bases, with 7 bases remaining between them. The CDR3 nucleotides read TGTGCCACCGGGTACACAGATACGCAGTATTTT. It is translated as CATGYTDTQYF.

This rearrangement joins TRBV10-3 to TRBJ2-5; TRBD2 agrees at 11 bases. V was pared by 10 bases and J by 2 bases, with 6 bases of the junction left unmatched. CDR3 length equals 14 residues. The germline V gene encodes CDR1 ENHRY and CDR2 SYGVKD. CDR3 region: CATWTSGLQETQYF. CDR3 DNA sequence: TGTGCCACCTGGACTAGCGGGCTACAAGAGACCCAGTACTTC.